Following are 21 T cell receptor beta chains from one sample sequenced in a study of Ad26.COV2.S vaccination and SARS-CoV-2 variants. Treatment denoted: 19 received Ad26.COV2.S at low or high dose, single or two shots; roughly five received placebo; per-sample allocation not given. Collection of samples fell on day 63 after the first vaccine or placebo injection. TCRdb's copy holds only in-frame clones and misses some; the assay was immunoSEQ multiplex PCR. In the table there are around 300,000 clones, roughly 90% of which are singletons. Here the sequenced sample was peripheral blood, taken in a trial of Ad26.COV2.S vaccine versus placebo. The receptor set was obtained from a person between 18 and 65 years old who received the Ad26.COV2.S COVID-19 vaccine or a placebo.

The rearrangement joins TRBV9 to TRBJ2-6, with D hard to call. The germline gives CDR1 SGDLS, CDR2 YYNGEE. With 1 base removed from V and 1 base from J, the gap between germline ends came to 6 bases. The length of the CDR3 is 15 residues. CDR3 in DNA: TGTGCCAGCAGCGTATTTAGTTCTGGGGCCAACGTCCTGACTTTC. Translated, it gives CASSVFSSGANVLTF.

V is TRBV5-8 and J is TRBJ2-1, with D possibly TRBD1 on 5 matching bases. The CDR3 is made up of 17 amino acids. The ends were cut back, 0 bases at V and 6 bases at J, with 19 bases in the middle. Germline CDR1 is SGHTS and CDR2 is YDEGEE. The CDR3 loop reads CASSLGSGSGIFNEQFF. The DNA of the CDR3 is TGTGCCAGCAGCTTGGGGTCAGGGTCCGGAATTTTCAATGAGCAGTTCTTC.

The chain couples TRBV4-1 to TRBJ2-5; the match to TRBD2 covers 12 bases. Germline CDR1 and CDR2: MGHRA and YSYEKL. The length of the CDR3 is 14 residues. J gave up 9 bases and V 2 bases, and 4 bases lay outside the gene matches. The CDR3 region is CASSQSGLAGSQYF. CDR3 nucleotide sequence: TGCGCCAGCAGCCAATCGGGACTAGCGGGTTCCCAGTACTTC.

Notes on this clone: Different DNA sequences within this sample yield the same CDR3. The CDR3 sequence: CASSPTDSNQPQHF. CDR3 in DNA: TGTGCCAGCTCACCCACGGATAGCAATCAGCCCCAGCATTTT. This rearrangement joins TRBV18 to TRBJ1-5, with D unresolved. CDR1 is KGHSH and CDR2 is LQKENI in the germline V gene. CDR3 length equals 14 residues. V was cut by 3 bases and J by 0 bases, with 6 bases left in between.

The chain uses TRBV30 and TRBJ2-7; tentative D call: TRBD1 (5 bases). Germline-derived CDR1 and CDR2 are GTSNPN and SVGIG (reference sequence). V dropped 6 bases and J dropped 0 bases, with 12 bases sitting between them. This CDR3 has 13 residues. The CDR3 DNA reads as TGTGCCTGCACAGGAAGAGTCTCCTACGAGCAGTACTTC. Encoded protein: CACTGRVSYEQYF.

The chain uses TRBV27 and TRBJ2-7; unclear D gene. The V gene lost 3 bases and the J gene lost 3 bases, with 12 bases spanning the gap. Germline CDR1 reads MNHEY; CDR2 reads SMNVEV (reference sequence). CDR3 length: 14 residues. CDR3 protein: CASSFNTRYYEQYF. The CDR3 DNA reads as TGTGCCAGCAGTTTTAACACCAGGTACTACGAGCAGTACTTC.

This rearrangement joins TRBV28 to TRBJ2-7; D is undetermined. V lost 4 bases and J lost 7, with 14 bases in between. The germline CDR1 and CDR2 sequences are MDHEN and SYDVKM. The CDR3 totals 13 residues. CDR3 protein: CASSSPNPKEQYF. The CDR3 nucleotides are TGTGCCAGCAGTTCCCCAAATCCGAAGGAGCAGTACTTC.

This clone was counted ten times or more. The rearrangement links TRBV15 to TRBJ1-2, with a weak D call TRBD1 (5 bases). Per the germline V gene, CDR1 is LNHNV and CDR2 is YYDKDF (reference sequence). Between the trimmed V and J ends, which lost 1 base and 6 bases, there was a span of 12 bases. The CDR3 is made up of 14 amino acids. The CDR3 DNA reads TGTGCCACCAGCAGAGGACAGTCAGTCGATGGCTACACCTTC. This sequence encodes CATSRGQSVDGYTF.

The chain combines TRBV28 with TRBJ2-7; D could derive from TRBD1 or TRBD2 (5 bases each). The ends were cut back, 4 bases at V and 0 bases at J, with 19 bases in the middle. Germline V gene lookup returns CDR1 MDHEN and CDR2 SYDVKM. This CDR3 comprises 17 residues. The DNA of the CDR3 is TGTGCCAGCAGTTCCCTTCCCCCAGGGAGTCTCTCCTACGAGCAGTACTTC. The encoded protein is CASSSLPPGSLSYEQYF.

The V and J genes are TRBV5-6 and TRBJ2-2; D is perhaps TRBD2 (6 bases). The CDR3 runs 13 residues. From germline, CDR1 is SGHDT and CDR2 YYEEEE. V lost 4 bases and J lost 6, with 10 bases in between. In nucleotides, the CDR3 is TGTGCCAGCAGCGAAGGAGGGGCCGGGGAGCTGTTTTTT. Translated: CASSEGGAGELFF.

The chain joins TRBV9 to TRBJ2-3, with a possible D match to TRBD1 (5 bases). V was pared by 4 bases and J by 2 bases, with 17 bases between. CDR3 length: 16 residues. CDR1 is SGDLS, CDR2 YYNGEE, per germline. Written as DNA, the CDR3 is TGTGCCAGCAGCCCCGGGCCGGGCGGACACACAGATACGCAGTATTTT. Its protein is CASSPGPGGHTDTQYF. The whole variable domain, remainder taken from reference TRBV9 and TRBJ2-3, is DSGVTQTPKHLITATGQRVTLRCSPRSGDLSVYWYQQSLDQGLQFLIQYYNGEERAKGNILERFSAQQFPDLHSELNLSSLELGDSALYFCASSPGPGGHTDTQYFGPGTRLTVL.

This chain links TRBV9 with TRBJ2-3; D may be TRBD1 (6 bases). CDR3 length equals 15 residues. The germline CDR1 and CDR2 sequences are SGDLS and YYNGEE. V lost 3 bases, J lost 6 bases, and 17 bases lay in between. CDR3 protein: CASSGPSGARDTQYF. CDR3 nucleotide sequence: TGTGCCAGCAGCGGGCCCTCAGGGGCCAGGGATACGCAGTATTTT.

V is TRBV7-9 and J is TRBJ2-7; 11 nucleotides line up with TRBD2. Germline V gene lookup returns CDR1 SEHNR and CDR2 FQNEAQ (reference sequence). The CDR3 consists of 14 residues. Unmatched junction bases numbered 4, after V lost 5 bases and J lost 4 bases. The CDR3, as DNA: TGTGCCAGCAGCCCGGGACTAGCGGATTACGAGCAGTACTTC. Translation gives CASSPGLADYEQYF. Based on the CDR3 plus reference TRBV7-9 and TRBJ2-7, the full variable domain is DTGVSQNPRHKITKRGQNVTFRCDPISEHNRLYWYRQTLGQGPEFLTYFQNEAQLEKSRLLSDRFSAERPKGSFSTLEIQRTEQGDSAMYLCASSPGLADYEQYFGPGTRLTVT.

This clone was picked up one time. The chain carries TRBV5-1 and TRBJ2-7; 9 bases map to TRBD1. The CDR3 is made up of 15 amino acids. CDR1 is SGHRS, CDR2 YFSETQ, per germline. Trimming cost V 0 bases and J 3 bases; bases outside gene matches: 4. The CDR3 loop is CASSLVGTGNYEQYF. The CDR3 DNA reads as TGCGCCAGCAGCTTGGTGGGGACAGGGAACTACGAGCAGTACTTC.

The chain employs TRBV6-6 and TRBJ2-5; TRBD1 might be the D (6 bases). With 6 bases removed from V and 4 bases from J, the gap between germline ends came to 21 bases. In germline, CDR1 is MNHNY, CDR2 SVGAGI (reference sequence). The CDR3 has 16 amino acids. The CDR3, as DNA: TGTGCCAGCAGAGCAGGGGCAGGGTGGACGAGAGAGACCCAGTACTTC. It specifies CASRAGAGWTRETQYF.

This rearrangement joins TRBV4-2 to TRBJ2-7; 9 nucleotides agree with TRBD2. With 0 bases clipped from V and 1 base from J, the junction kept 4 bases outside the gene matches. The CDR3 consists of 16 residues. Germline lookup yields CDR1 LGHNA and CDR2 YNFKEQ. CDR3 protein: CASSQDWLAGSYEQYF. DNA of the CDR3: TGTGCCAGCAGCCAAGATTGGCTAGCGGGATCCTACGAGCAGTACTTC.

The chain joins TRBV18 to TRBJ2-5, with D unclear. This CDR3 has 12 residues. V was pared by 6 bases and J by 5 bases, with 10 bases between. The germline CDR1 and CDR2 sequences are KGHSH and LQKENI. The chain's CDR3 is CASSKVGETQYF. The CDR3 nucleotides are TGTGCCAGCTCCAAGGTGGGGGAGACCCAGTACTTC.

The J gene is TRBJ1-2, the V gene TRBV27; D possibly corresponds to TRBD1 (5 bases). This CDR3 is 15 amino acids long. The V end was cut by 5 bases, the J end by 3 bases, with 16 bases between. Per germline, CDR1 MNHEY and CDR2 SMNVEV (reference sequence). The CDR3 reads CASSRGGGIHYGYTF. DNA of the CDR3: TGTGCCAGCAGTCGAGGTGGGGGGATCCACTATGGCTACACCTTC.

The V call is TRBV7-2, the J call TRBJ2-5, with 8 nucleotides matching TRBD1. CDR3 length: 15 amino acids. The ends lost 5 bases at V and 5 bases at J; junction bases unmatched: 10. Germline values: CDR1 SGHTA, CDR2 FQGNSA. The CDR3 DNA reads as TGTGCCAGCAGCCGTGGACAGGGAAGGAGGGAGACCCAGTACTTC. Its translation is CASSRGQGRRETQYF.

V usage is TRBV6-5 and J usage is TRBJ1-4; D possibly corresponds to TRBD1 (5 bases). The CDR3 extends over 15 amino acids. CDR1 is MNHEY, CDR2 SVGAGI, per germline. V was clipped by 0 bases and J by 3 bases, with 8 bases between them. The chain's CDR3 is CASSYSRTPNEKLFF. As DNA, the CDR3 is TGTGCCAGCAGTTACTCACGGACACCTAATGAAAAACTGTTTTTT.

The rearrangement joins TRBV19 to TRBJ1-5, with D tentatively TRBD1 (6 bases). CDR1 is LNHDA, CDR2 SQIVND, per germline (reference sequence). V was trimmed by 4 bases and J by 1 base, leaving 11 bases between them. The CDR3 loop spans 15 amino acids. CDR3 nucleotide sequence: TGTGCCAGTAGTAAGGTGGGGGCGAGCAATCAGCCCCAGCATTTT. Translating gives CASSKVGASNQPQHF.